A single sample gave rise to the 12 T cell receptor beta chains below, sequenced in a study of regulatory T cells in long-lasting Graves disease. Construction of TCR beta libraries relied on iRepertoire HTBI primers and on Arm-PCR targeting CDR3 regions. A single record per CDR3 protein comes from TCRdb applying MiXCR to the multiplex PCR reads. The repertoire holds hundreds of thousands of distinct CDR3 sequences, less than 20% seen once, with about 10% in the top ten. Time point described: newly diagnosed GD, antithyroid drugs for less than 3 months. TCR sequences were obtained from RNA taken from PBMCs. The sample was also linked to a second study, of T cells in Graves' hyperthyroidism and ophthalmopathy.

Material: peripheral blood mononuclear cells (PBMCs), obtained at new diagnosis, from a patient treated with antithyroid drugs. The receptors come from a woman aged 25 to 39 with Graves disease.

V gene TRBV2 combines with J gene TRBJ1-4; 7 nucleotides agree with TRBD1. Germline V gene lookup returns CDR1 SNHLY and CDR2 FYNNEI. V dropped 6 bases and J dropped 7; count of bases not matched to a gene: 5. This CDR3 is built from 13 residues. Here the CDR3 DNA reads TGTGCCAGCAGACGGACAGGTTCTGAAAAACTGTTTTTT. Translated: CASRRTGSEKLFF.

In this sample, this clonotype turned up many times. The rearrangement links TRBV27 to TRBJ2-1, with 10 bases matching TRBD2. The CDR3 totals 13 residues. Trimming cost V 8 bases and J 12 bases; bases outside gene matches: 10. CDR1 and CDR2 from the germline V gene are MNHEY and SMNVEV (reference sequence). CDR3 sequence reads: CASGASGSFGQFF. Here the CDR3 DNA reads TGTGCCAGCGGGGCTAGCGGGAGTTTTGGGCAGTTCTTC.

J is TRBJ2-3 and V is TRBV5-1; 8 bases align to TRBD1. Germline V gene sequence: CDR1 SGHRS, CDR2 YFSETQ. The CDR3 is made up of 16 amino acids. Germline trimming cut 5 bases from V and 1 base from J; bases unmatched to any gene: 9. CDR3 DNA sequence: TGCGCCAGCAGGCCCACACAGGGGGATCGCACAGATACGCAGTATTTT. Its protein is CASRPTQGDRTDTQYF.

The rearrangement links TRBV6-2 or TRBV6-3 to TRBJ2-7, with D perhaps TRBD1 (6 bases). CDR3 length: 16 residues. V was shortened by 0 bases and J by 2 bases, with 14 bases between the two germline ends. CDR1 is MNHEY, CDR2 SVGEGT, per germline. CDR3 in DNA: TGTGCCAGCAGTTACTCTTTTGGGGACACCGCCTACGAGCAGTACTTC. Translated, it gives CASSYSFGDTAYEQYF.

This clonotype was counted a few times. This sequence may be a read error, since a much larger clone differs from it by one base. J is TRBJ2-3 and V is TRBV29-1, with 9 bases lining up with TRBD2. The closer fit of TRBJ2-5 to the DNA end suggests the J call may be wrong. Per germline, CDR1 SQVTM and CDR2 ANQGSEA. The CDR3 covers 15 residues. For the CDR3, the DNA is TGCAGCGTGACGGCTAGCGGGATCGGGGCAGAGACCCAGTACTTC. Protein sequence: CSVTASGIGAETQYF.

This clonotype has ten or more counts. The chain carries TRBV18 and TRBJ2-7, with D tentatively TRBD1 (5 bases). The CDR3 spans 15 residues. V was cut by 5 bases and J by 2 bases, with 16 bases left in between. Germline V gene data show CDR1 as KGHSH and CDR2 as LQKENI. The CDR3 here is CASSRGTMGPYEQYF. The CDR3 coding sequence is TGTGCCAGCTCAAGGGGCACCATGGGGCCCTACGAGCAGTACTTC.

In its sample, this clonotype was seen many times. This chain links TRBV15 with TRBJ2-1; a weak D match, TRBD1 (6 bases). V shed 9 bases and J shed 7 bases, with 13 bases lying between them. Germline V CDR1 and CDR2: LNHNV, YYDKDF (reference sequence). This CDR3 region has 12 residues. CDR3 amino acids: CATSLRGNEQFF. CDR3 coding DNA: TGTGCCACGAGCCTCAGGGGTAATGAGCAGTTCTTC.

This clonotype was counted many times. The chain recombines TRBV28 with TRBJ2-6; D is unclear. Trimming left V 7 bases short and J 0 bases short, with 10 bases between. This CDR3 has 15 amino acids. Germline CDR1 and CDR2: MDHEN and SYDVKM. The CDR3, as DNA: TGTGCCAGCAACAGACTTACCTCTGGGGCCAACGTCCTGACTTTC. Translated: CASNRLTSGANVLTF.

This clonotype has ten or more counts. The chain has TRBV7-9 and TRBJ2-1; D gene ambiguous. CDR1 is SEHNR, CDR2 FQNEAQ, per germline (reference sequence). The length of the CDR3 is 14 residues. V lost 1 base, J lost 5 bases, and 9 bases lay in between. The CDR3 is CASSLGSLNNEQFF. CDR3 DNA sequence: TGTGCCAGCAGCTTAGGATCGTTAAACAATGAGCAGTTCTTC.

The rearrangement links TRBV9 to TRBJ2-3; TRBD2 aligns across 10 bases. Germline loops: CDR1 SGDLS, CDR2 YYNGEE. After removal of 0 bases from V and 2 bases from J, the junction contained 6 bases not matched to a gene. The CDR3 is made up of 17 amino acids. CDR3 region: CASSVALAGGYTDTQYF. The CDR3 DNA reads TGTGCCAGCAGCGTAGCATTAGCGGGAGGATACACAGATACGCAGTATTTT.

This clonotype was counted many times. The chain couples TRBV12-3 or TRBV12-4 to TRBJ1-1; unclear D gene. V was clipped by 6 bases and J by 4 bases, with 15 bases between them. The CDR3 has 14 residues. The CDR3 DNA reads TGTGCCAGCAGACGACCTACTGTAGGCACTGAAGCTTTCTTT. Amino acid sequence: CASRRPTVGTEAFF.

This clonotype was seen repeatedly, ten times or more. This CDR3 reads CASSPVRTGRDEQFF. Here the CDR3 DNA reads TGTGCCAGCAGCCCAGTAAGGACAGGGCGGGATGAGCAGTTCTTC. The chain uses TRBV7-8 and TRBJ2-1, with 8 bases that match TRBD1. This CDR3 region has 15 residues. The trim removed 5 bases at V and 8 bases at J, leaving 11 bases unmatched. Germline V lookup: CDR1 SGHVS, CDR2 FQNEAQ.